Below, 17 T cell receptor beta chains from the same sample are listed, as sequenced in a study of T cell responses to AZD1222 COVID-19 vaccine. Repertoires were generated with immunoSEQ multiplex PCR, while TCRdb's copy carries only in-frame clones and drops some. The sample yields more than 100,000 clones, around 87% seen once. The starting material was peripheral blood, obtained on day 0 of AZD1222 vaccination. The receptors were sampled from an adult in good health.

The CDR3, as DNA: TGTGCCAGCCAGGGGGGAAGGGAGCAAAATACGCAGTATTTT. Amino acid sequence: CASQGGREQNTQYF. The rearrangement uses TRBV7-2 and TRBJ2-3; a possible D gene is TRBD1 (7 bases). Germline assignment: CDR1 SGHTA and CDR2 FQGNSA. This CDR3 spans 14 amino acids. The germline V and J ends were trimmed by 8 bases and 7 bases, with 19 bases remaining between them.

This chain links TRBV2 with TRBJ2-6, with D unresolved. The CDR3 totals 15 residues. V lost 3 bases, J lost 0 bases, and 6 bases lay in between. The germline gives CDR1 SNHLY, CDR2 FYNNEI. For the CDR3, the DNA is TGTGCCAGCAGTGACTTCAGCTCTGGGGCCAACGTCCTGACTTTC. Translated: CASSDFSSGANVLTF.

This clone was seen once. The CDR3 region has the DNA TGTGCCAGCAGCTTGGGGGTGGCTGACTACGAGCAGTACTTC. Amino acid sequence: CASSLGVADYEQYF. This chain connects TRBV5-6 to TRBJ2-7; D remains ambiguous. CDR3 length: 14 residues. The germline gives CDR1 SGHDT, CDR2 YYEEEE. V was cut by 0 bases and J by 3 bases, with 10 bases left in between.

V gene TRBV6-6 combines with J gene TRBJ2-7; D perhaps matches TRBD1 (6 bases). Trimming removed 5 bases from V and 3 bases from J, with 23 bases in between. Germline loops: CDR1 MNHNY, CDR2 SVGAGI (reference sequence). The CDR3 is 17 residues long. The CDR3 loop reads CASSRNRDNSRFYEQYF. The DNA of the CDR3 is TGTGCCAGCAGTCGTAATCGGGACAACTCAAGGTTCTACGAGCAGTACTTC.

This chain uses TRBV5-1 with TRBJ2-2, with D maybe TRBD2 (6 bases). The CDR3 consists of 13 residues. Looked up from germline, CDR1 is SGHRS and CDR2 is YFSETQ. Deletions cut 1 base from V and 6 bases from J, with 7 bases between. The CDR3 protein is CASSLTGAGELFF. The CDR3 nucleotides are TGCGCCAGCAGCTTGACGGGAGCCGGGGAGCTGTTTTTT.

The chain joins TRBV27 to TRBJ1-3; D gene ambiguous. The CDR3 is 15 residues long. Germline CDR1 MNHEY, CDR2 SMNVEV (reference sequence). The V end was cut by 0 bases, the J end by 0 bases, with 6 bases between. CDR3 amino acids: CASSLSPASGNTIYF. For the CDR3, the DNA is TGTGCCAGCAGTTTATCCCCGGCCTCTGGAAACACCATATATTTT.

The chain uses TRBV7-9 and TRBJ1-2; D is possibly TRBD1 (5 bases). V was shortened by 5 bases and J by 2 bases, with 9 bases between the two germline ends. Germline assignment: CDR1 SEHNR and CDR2 FQNEAQ (reference sequence). CDR3 length: 13 amino acids. Here the CDR3 DNA reads TGTGCCAGCAGCCCGACAGAGAACTATGGCTACACCTTC. Its protein is CASSPTENYGYTF. Combining the CDR3 with reference TRBV7-9 and TRBJ1-2 gives the whole variable domain DTGVSQNPRHKITKRGQNVTFRCDPISEHNRLYWYRQTLGQGPEFLTYFQNEAQLEKSRLLSDRFSAERPKGSFSTLEIQRTEQGDSAMYLCASSPTENYGYTFGSGTRLTVV.

The genes are TRBV3-1 (or the pseudogene TRBV3-2) and TRBJ2-1, with a tentative D call TRBD2 (7 bases). V lost 1 base and J lost 4, with 14 bases in between. The CDR3 consists of 16 residues. CDR1 is LGHDT and CDR2 is YNNKEL in the germline V gene (reference sequence). The CDR3 sequence: CASSQVGGGRYNEQFF. The DNA for the CDR3 is TGTGCCAGCAGCCAAGTAGGCGGGGGCCGGTACAATGAGCAGTTCTTC.

This clone was detected a few times. This chain links TRBV4-2 with TRBJ1-2; TRBD1 matches at 8 bases. In germline, CDR1 is LGHNA, CDR2 YNFKEQ. Trimming took 8 bases from V and 6 from J; bases not matched to a gene: 2. CDR3 length: 11 residues. The CDR3 loop is CASEQGDGYTF. The CDR3 DNA follows: TGTGCCAGCGAACAGGGGGATGGCTACACCTTC.

This rearrangement joins TRBV6-5 to TRBJ2-1; 10 bases are a match to TRBD2. Per germline, CDR1 MNHEY and CDR2 SVGAGI. Trimming took 6 bases from V and 10 from J; bases not matched to a gene: 12. The length of the CDR3 is 15 residues. CDR3 coding DNA: TGTGCCAGCAGCCACGGCCTAGCGGGGGCCCGCGAGCAGTTCTTC. This translates into CASSHGLAGAREQFF.

The genes are TRBV6-2 or TRBV6-3 and TRBJ2-3, with D perhaps TRBD2 (6 bases). CDR3 size: 16 residues. V lost 4 bases to trimming and J lost 3 bases, with 17 bases between them. Germline CDR1 MNHEY, CDR2 SVGEGT. The CDR3, as DNA: TGTGCCAGCAGTTCCTACACAGCGACTAGGACAGATACGCAGTATTTT. This codes for CASSSYTATRTDTQYF.

The chain uses TRBV6-5 and TRBJ2-7; a weak D match, TRBD2 (5 bases). V lost 6 bases and J lost 0, with 12 bases in between. The CDR3 is made up of 14 amino acids. The germline gives CDR1 MNHEY, CDR2 SVGAGI. The CDR3 DNA reads as TGTGCCAGCAGACCCAGCGGATTCTCCTACGAGCAGTACTTC. As protein: CASRPSGFSYEQYF.

V and J are TRBV6-5 and TRBJ1-2; tentatively, D is TRBD1 (5 bases). Trimming shortened V by 4 bases and J by 0 bases, and 12 bases separated the two germline ends. The germline V gene has CDR1 MNHEY and CDR2 SVGAGI. The CDR3 is 15 amino acids. The CDR3 DNA reads TGTGCCAGCAGTTTCCGACAGCACTCTAACTATGGCTACACCTTC. Protein: CASSFRQHSNYGYTF.

This chain uses TRBV10-1 with TRBJ1-5; D uncertain. The CDR3 sequence is 14 residues long. Germline loops: CDR1 WNHNN, CDR2 SYGVQD (reference sequence). Deletions cut 0 bases from V and 10 bases from J, with 13 bases between. The CDR3 DNA is TGCGCCAGCAGTGAGTCAAAGTGGGGATCCCCCCAGCATTTT. This codes for CASSESKWGSPQHF.

This chain uses TRBV4-1 with TRBJ2-3, with 16 bases lining up with TRBD2. CDR3 length equals 21 residues. Germline V CDR1 and CDR2: MGHRA, YSYEKL. Trimming at V came to 3 bases and at J to 4 bases, leaving 16 bases not matched to a gene. CDR3 bases: TGCGCCAGCAGCCATCCCGGGACTAGCGGGGGGGCGATAGGGAGAGCAGATACGCAGTATTTT. Amino acid sequence: CASSHPGTSGGAIGRADTQYF.

This clone was recorded only once. This chain uses TRBV6-7 with TRBJ2-7, with 7 bases matching TRBD1. TRBV6-7 is labeled an ORF, and its function is uncertain. Losses at the gene ends were 5 bases for V and 6 bases for J; bases not matched to a gene: 13. The CDR3 is 15 amino acids. The CDR3 reads CASSLPTGVGVEQYF. In DNA form, the CDR3 reads TGTGCCAGCAGTCTTCCTACAGGGGTCGGAGTCGAGCAGTACTTC.

This clone was seen a single time. The chain recombines TRBV4-2 with TRBJ1-1; D remains ambiguous. The germline V and J ends were trimmed by 0 bases and 4 bases, with 9 bases remaining between them. Looked up from germline, CDR1 is LGHNA and CDR2 is YNFKEQ. CDR3 size: 14 residues. This chain's CDR3 is CASSQEGGTTEAFF. Written as DNA, the CDR3 is TGTGCCAGCAGCCAAGAGGGCGGTACCACTGAAGCTTTCTTT.